This T cell receptor (beta chain) appears in the sequencing data of a study of cytomegalovirus exposure and HLA in healthy donors. Study-wide results and caveats: In a later analysis, TCR beta V- and J-gene trimming was associated with a missense DCLRE1C variant. The HLA-A and HLA-B alleles of most subjects were reportedly predicted accurately from TCR beta sequences. In all likelihood, a cluster of highly shared sequence variants was a sequencing artifact. Reports showed the classifier diagnosing cytomegalovirus status with high specificity and sensitivity.

This PCR relied on a set of 60 Vbeta primers and 13 Jbeta primers. Clones were sequenced by immunoSEQ multiplex PCR, and TCRdb holds only the in-frame ones, with some missing. The sample table sets out tens of thousands of clones. The V gene lost 8 bases and the J gene lost 10 bases, with 8 bases spanning the gap. Germline CDR1 and CDR2: LNHDA and SQIVND (reference sequence). This CDR3 comprises 10 residues. A word on this clone: Its target is not known.

J is TRBJ1-4 and V is TRBV19, with D uncertain. Sequenced material: PBMCs. This clonotype was sampled from a man between 18 and 29 years old in good health and CMV-seropositive. In nucleotides, the CDR3 is TGTGCCAGTGGTCGGTTAAAACTGTTTTTT. It yields the protein CASGRLKLFF.